These 3 T cell receptor beta chains were sequenced from one sample in a study of cytomegalovirus exposure and HLA in healthy donors. The PCR used 60 Vbeta and 13 Jbeta primers. Data came from immunoSEQ multiplex PCR; TCRdb stores just in-frame clones and leaves some out. The table lists roughly 60,000 clones, approximately 80% of them singletons. The sequenced sample was PBMCs. The receptors were gathered from a woman in her thirties or forties in good health and CMV-seropositive.

The DNA for the CDR3 is TGTGCCAGCTCACCACCGGGACAGGTTAGAGATACGCAGTATTTT. Its protein product is CASSPPGQVRDTQYF. V and J are TRBV18 and TRBJ2-3; 8 nucleotides match TRBD1. CDR3 length: 15 amino acids. Germline CDR1 and CDR2: KGHSH and LQKENI. The V and J ends lost 0 bases and 5 bases, in that order; junction bases with no gene match: 4.

The J gene is TRBJ2-1, the V gene TRBV11-1; 8 bases map to TRBD2. The J segment lost 2 bases and the V segment lost 2 bases, leaving 5 bases of the junction unmatched. CDR1 is SGHAT and CDR2 is FQDESV in the germline V gene (reference sequence). The CDR3 is made up of 16 amino acids. In DNA form, the CDR3 reads TGTGCCAGCAGCTTATCACCAGCGGGGGCCTACAATGAGCAGTTCTTC. Its protein is CASSLSPAGAYNEQFF.

This clone has a handful of counts. J is TRBJ2-1 and V is TRBV9; D possibly corresponds to TRBD2 (5 bases). Trimming took off 4 bases at V and 9 bases at J, with 20 bases between the two ends. CDR1 and CDR2 (germline): SGDLS, YYNGEE. CDR3 length: 15 residues. CDR3 sequence: CASSTQRVGVIEQFF. The DNA for the CDR3 is TGTGCCAGCAGCACCCAGAGGGTTGGGGTAATTGAGCAGTTCTTC.